These 18 T cell receptor beta chains originate from one sample sequenced in a study of blood T cell repertoires in COVID-19. Assay used: immunoSEQ multiplex PCR; TCRdb lists only in-frame clones, some missing. The sample holds about 160,000 clones, around 87% seen once. Sequences were obtained from PBMCs or T cells enriched from blood (not recorded which). The receptors stem from a woman aged 50 to 60 who had recovered from COVID-19.

This chain joins TRBV6-5 and TRBJ2-5; 7 bases map to TRBD2. Germline trimming cut 0 bases from V and 4 bases from J; bases unmatched to any gene: 8. The length of the CDR3 is 16 residues. The germline CDR1 and CDR2 sequences are MNHEY and SVGAGI. The CDR3 nucleotides read TGTGCCAGCAGTTACTCCCCAATGGGAGGGAGAGAGACCCAGTACTTC. Translating gives CASSYSPMGGRETQYF.

This chain joins TRBV7-9 and TRBJ2-3; 9 nucleotides agree with TRBD1. The CDR3 length is 16 residues. The germline CDR1 and CDR2 sequences are SEHNR and FQNEAQ (reference sequence). Trimming cost V 5 bases and J 6 bases; bases outside gene matches: 12. The CDR3 region is CASSTLPGQGVDTQYF. CDR3 nucleotides: TGTGCCAGCAGCACCCTCCCGGGACAGGGAGTGGATACGCAGTATTTT.

CDR3 DNA sequence: TGTGCCAGCAGCTTAGTTGAGGGAGAAGCCCAGCATTTT. Translation gives CASSLVEGEAQHF. V usage is TRBV7-2 and J usage is TRBJ1-5; no reliable D call. V gave up 1 base and J gave up 11 bases, with 12 bases separating them. The CDR3 has 13 residues. The germline V gene encodes CDR1 SGHTA and CDR2 FQGNSA.

This clone was observed once. The chain is built from TRBV7-2 and TRBJ2-3; D perhaps matches TRBD1 (6 bases). Germline V gene sequence: CDR1 SGHTA, CDR2 FQGNSA. The CDR3 runs to 15 residues. The V end lost 2 bases, the J end lost 3 bases, and 12 bases lay between the germline ends. CDR3 in amino acids: CASSLMTRGTDTQYF. CDR3 nucleotides: TGTGCCAGCAGCTTAATGACAAGGGGGACAGATACGCAGTATTTT. Using reference TRBV7-2 and TRBJ2-3 for the parts outside the CDR3, the full variable domain is GAGVSQSPSNKVTEKGKDVELRCDPISGHTALYWYRQSLGQGLEFLIYFQGNSAPDKSGLPSDRFSAERTGGSVSTLTIQRTQQEDSAVYLCASSLMTRGTDTQYFGPGTRLTVL.

The rearrangement uses TRBV25-1 and TRBJ1-1; TRBD1 matches 8 bases. Germline V CDR1 and CDR2: MGHDK, SYGVNS. The CDR3 sequence is 14 residues long. J was trimmed by 3 bases and V by 6 bases; bases with no gene match: 6. CDR3 nucleotide sequence: TGTGCCAGCAGACAGGGGGGGCGAGACACTGAAGCTTTCTTT. As protein: CASRQGGRDTEAFF.

This clone showed up just once. V usage is TRBV2 and J usage is TRBJ1-1; D may be TRBD1 (5 bases). Germline V lookup: CDR1 SNHLY, CDR2 FYNNEI. With 1 base removed from V and 5 bases from J, the gap between germline ends came to 14 bases. The CDR3 is 15 residues long. The CDR3 DNA is TGTGCCAGCAGTGAAGGAGGGGCAGCGGGGACTGAAGCTTTCTTT. The encoded protein is CASSEGGAAGTEAFF.

The V gene is TRBV19, the J gene TRBJ1-1; tentative D call: TRBD1 (6 bases). The V gene lost 7 bases and the J gene lost 3 bases, with 18 bases spanning the gap. Germline values: CDR1 LNHDA, CDR2 SQIVND (reference sequence). CDR3 length: 15 residues. The CDR3 coding sequence is TGTGCCAGTACCATCTCCTCGACAGGACACACTGAAGCTTTCTTT. This codes for CASTISSTGHTEAFF.

This rearrangement joins TRBV4-3 to TRBJ1-3; D ambiguous. V gave up 3 bases and J gave up 9 bases, with 12 bases separating them. This CDR3 contains 13 residues. The germline CDR1 and CDR2 sequences are LGHNA and YSLEER. Here the CDR3 DNA reads TGCGCCAGCAGCCACCCCCCTGGTAGCACCATATATTTT. This gives the protein CASSHPPGSTIYF.

CDR3 residues: CASSIRSVASHNEQFF. For the CDR3, the DNA is TGTGCCAGTAGTATAAGGTCGGTAGCTAGTCACAATGAGCAGTTCTTC. The genes are TRBV19 and TRBJ2-1; unclear D gene. There are 16 residues in the CDR3. CDR1 is LNHDA, CDR2 SQIVND, per germline (reference sequence). Trimming shortened V by 2 bases and J by 5 bases, and 16 bases separated the two germline ends.

The V and J genes are TRBV18 and TRBJ1-6, with D hard to call. The ends were cut back, 3 bases at V and 11 bases at J, with 14 bases in the middle. From germline, CDR1 is KGHSH and CDR2 LQKENI. The CDR3 runs to 14 residues. This chain's CDR3 is CASSPLTGDPPLHF. CDR3 nucleotide sequence: TGTGCCAGCTCACCCCTCACCGGGGATCCACCCCTCCACTTT.

The chain recombines TRBV29-1 with TRBJ1-2, with D possibly matching TRBD1 (5 bases). The CDR3 totals 13 residues. The germline CDR1 and CDR2 sequences are SQVTM and ANQGSEA. Between the trimmed V and J ends, which lost 4 bases and 7 bases, there was a span of 16 bases. The CDR3 spells CSVVWGGFSGYTF. As DNA, the CDR3 is TGCAGCGTTGTTTGGGGGGGATTCTCTGGCTACACCTTC.

This clone was counted once. This chain joins TRBV18 and TRBJ2-5, with D perhaps TRBD2 (6 bases). Germline V gene lookup returns CDR1 KGHSH and CDR2 LQKENI. V lost 3 bases and J lost 1, with 12 bases in between. There are 15 residues in the CDR3. As DNA, the CDR3 is TGTGCCAGCTCACCTGTTGGAGGGCTCCAAGAGACCCAGTACTTC. Its protein product is CASSPVGGLQETQYF.

This chain uses TRBV4-2 with TRBJ1-1; D possibly corresponds to TRBD1 (5 bases). V shed 4 bases and J shed 0 bases, with 21 bases lying between them. Germline V lookup: CDR1 LGHNA, CDR2 YNFKEQ. This CDR3 spans 18 amino acids. CDR3 amino acids: CASSPRVGWTGVNTEAFF. As DNA, the CDR3 is TGTGCCAGCAGCCCAAGGGTTGGGTGGACGGGGGTGAACACTGAAGCTTTCTTT.

The chain joins TRBV18 to TRBJ1-6; the match to TRBD1 covers 7 bases. This CDR3 has 15 residues. Trimming at V came to 1 base and at J to 7 bases, leaving 4 bases not matched to a gene. Germline-derived CDR1 and CDR2 are KGHSH and LQKENI. The CDR3 loop is CASSPQGAGNSPLHF. The CDR3 coding sequence is TGTGCCAGCTCACCACAGGGGGCTGGCAATTCACCCCTCCACTTT.

This sequence joins TRBV5-5 and TRBJ1-1, with TRBD1 matching over 8 bases. V was pared by 4 bases and J by 0 bases, with 5 bases of the junction left unmatched. The CDR3 runs 15 residues. Germline V CDR1 and CDR2: SGHKS, YYEKEE (reference sequence). The CDR3 DNA follows: TGTGCCAGCAGCCCGCAGGGGGCGATGAACACTGAAGCTTTCTTT. Its protein is CASSPQGAMNTEAFF.

The rearrangement links TRBV5-1 to TRBJ1-1; D remains unclear. V dropped 4 bases and J dropped 1 base, with 11 bases sitting between them. This CDR3 spans 14 amino acids. The germline gives CDR1 SGHRS, CDR2 YFSETQ. CDR3 DNA sequence: TGCGCCAGCAGCCCCTTTGGAGAGAACACTGAAGCTTTCTTT. Residues: CASSPFGENTEAFF.

This clone was found once. J is TRBJ2-2 and V is TRBV5-6; a weak D match, TRBD1 (6 bases). The V end lost 4 bases, the J end lost 7 bases, and 14 bases lay between the germline ends. CDR1 is SGHDT, CDR2 YYEEEE, per germline. The CDR3 is 14 residues long. The CDR3, as DNA: TGTGCCAGCAGCCATACCACAGGGTTCGGGGAGCTGTTTTTT. Translating it yields CASSHTTGFGELFF.

This chain links TRBV6-5 with TRBJ1-6; D unresolved. Germline V gene lookup returns CDR1 MNHEY and CDR2 SVGAGI. The CDR3 covers 13 residues. Deletions cut 4 bases from V and 6 bases from J, with 7 bases between. The chain's CDR3 is CASSSRINSPLHF. Written as DNA, the CDR3 is TGTGCCAGCAGTTCCAGGATTAATTCACCCCTCCACTTT.